This T cell receptor beta chain emerged from a study of blood T cell repertoires in COVID-19. Study-wide background: T cells, B-cell-depleted T cells, or PBMCs provided the cDNA or gDNA that served as material.

The CDR3 contains 15 residues. J lost 3 bases, V lost 1 base, and 4 bases had no gene match. Germline V gives CDR1 SGHVS, CDR2 FQNEAQ. Per the original methods: The assay estimated nucleated cells by amplifying reference gene primers. Sequencing used immunoSEQ multiplex PCR; TCRdb keeps in-frame clones, though not all of them. From that table come the V and J calls and clone size; the DNA was used to work out D and trimming. The table has roughly 30,000 clones, nearly 95% seen once. This TCR derives from a human donor in a cohort sampled during active COVID-19. The chain has TRBV7-8 and TRBJ2-3; 7 bases map to TRBD2. The sample was peripheral blood. Here the CDR3 reads CASSLGGSGTDTQYF. DNA of the CDR3: TGTGCCAGCAGCTTAGGCGGGAGTGGGACAGATACGCAGTATTTT.